The rows below give T cell receptor beta chains drawn from one sample of a study of T cell changes during pregnancy in multiple sclerosis. The repertoire was sequenced with immunoSEQ multiplex PCR; TCRdb's copy has only in-frame clones and lacks some. The table lists tens of thousands of clones, approximately 89% of them singletons. Sequenced here: peripheral blood, sampled in the first trimester of pregnancy. The receptors originated from a female donor in good health, enrolled as a control in a pregnancy study. Both conserved end residues are trimmed from each CDR3. D genes are given only for firm matches.

v_call	d_call	j_call	cdr3_aa
TRBV6-4	-	TRBJ1-4	ARFQGLGEKLF
TRBV7-8	TRBD1	TRBJ2-6	ASSPTGGSGANVLT
TRBV9	TRBD1	TRBJ2-6	ASSPPGQNEVLT
TRBV27	-	TRBJ1-1	ASSLAGNTEAF
TRBV7-8	TRBD1	TRBJ2-1	ASSLRTPGGARHEQF
TRBV9	TRBD1	TRBJ1-3	ASSQMTGAGSNTIY
TRBV30	TRBD2	TRBJ2-1	ARLTAGGRILYNEQF
TRBV2	TRBD1	TRBJ1-6	ASMQGDYNSPLH
TRBV9	TRBD1	TRBJ1-1	ASSAYRGQTEAF
TRBV19	TRBD1	TRBJ1-2	ASSTLGTGGGYT
TRBV6-6	-	TRBJ2-7	ASREIYEQY
TRBV27	-	TRBJ1-2	ASSLSRANYGYT
TRBV10-3	TRBD2	TRBJ2-1	AIRRTSGGYNEQF
TRBV5-1	TRBD2	TRBJ2-1	ASSLEPSGSRNEQF
TRBV5-6	TRBD1	TRBJ1-1	ASSLMTGGLTEAF
TRBV5-1	TRBD2	TRBJ2-1	ASSPGIAGGVADEQF
TRBV5-3	-	TRBJ2-4	ARSPPQLNIQY
TRBV6-6	-	TRBJ2-1	ASSYDGSEQF
TRBV11-2	-	TRBJ2-5	ASSLEGRGKTQY
TRBV6-4	-	TRBJ2-1	ASSERDGYNEQF
TRBV9	TRBD1	TRBJ2-7	ASSAQGASSYEQY
TRBV7-3	-	TRBJ1-1	ASSLIGGMAEAF
TRBV9	-	TRBJ2-1	ASSVGGGPYNEQF
TRBV5-1	TRBD1	TRBJ2-5	ASSRSTGARSRETQY
TRBV12-5	-	TRBJ1-5	ASSLNLAGPQH
TRBV7-3	TRBD1	TRBJ2-3	ASSLDRWDSSTDTQY
TRBV9	TRBD2	TRBJ2-5	ASSVGSGGLEGETQY
TRBV27	-	TRBJ2-7	ASSSHLTGYEQY
TRBV2	-	TRBJ1-6	ASSPDGSSYNSPLH
TRBV4-2	TRBD1	TRBJ1-4	ASSQEGGTGGEKLF
TRBV10-2	TRBD2	TRBJ2-3	ASSGAGGQDTQY
TRBV2	-	TRBJ2-7	AQQREQGPYEQY
TRBV5-1	TRBD2	TRBJ2-1	ASTLGLAEANEQF
TRBV6-6	TRBD2	TRBJ2-1	ASSYRLAGELNEQF
TRBV29-1	-	TRBJ2-7	SVVDRDKSYEQY
TRBV7-2	TRBD2	TRBJ2-2	ASSLVAGEVGELF
TRBV9	-	TRBJ1-3	ASSVGAGPTSGNTIY
TRBV15	-	TRBJ1-1	ATSREFGDPNTEAF
TRBV25-1	TRBD2	TRBJ2-3	ASSGASGGADTQY
TRBV28	-	TRBJ1-2	ASSALGGISGYT
TRBV5-1	-	TRBJ1-3	ASSLEVSGSGNTIY
TRBV6-5	-	TRBJ1-5	ASSRGGNQPQH
TRBV9	TRBD1	TRBJ2-7	ASSVGQSGQGEQY
TRBV5-1	TRBD2	TRBJ2-7	ASSPGDYDYEQY
TRBV4-1	-	TRBJ2-5	ASSQAGDLETQY
TRBV7-9	TRBD2	TRBJ2-5	ASSRGLAGAQETQY